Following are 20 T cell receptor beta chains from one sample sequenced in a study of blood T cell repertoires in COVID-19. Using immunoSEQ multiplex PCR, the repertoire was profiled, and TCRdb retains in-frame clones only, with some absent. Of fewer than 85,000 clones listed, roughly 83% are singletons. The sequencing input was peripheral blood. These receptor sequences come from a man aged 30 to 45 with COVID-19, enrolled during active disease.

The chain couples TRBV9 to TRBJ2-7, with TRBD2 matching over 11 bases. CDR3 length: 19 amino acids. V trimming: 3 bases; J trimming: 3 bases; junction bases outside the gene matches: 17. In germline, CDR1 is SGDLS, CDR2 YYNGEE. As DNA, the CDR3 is TGTGCCAGCAGCGCCCACGCGGGGACTAGCGGAGGGGGGTACTACGAGCAGTACTTC. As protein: CASSAHAGTSGGGYYEQYF.

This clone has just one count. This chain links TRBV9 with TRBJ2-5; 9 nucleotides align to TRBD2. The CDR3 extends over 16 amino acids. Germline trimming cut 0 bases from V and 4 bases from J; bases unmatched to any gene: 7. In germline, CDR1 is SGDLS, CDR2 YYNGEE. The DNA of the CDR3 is TGTGCCAGCAGCGTAGGGGTTAGCGGGAGTGGAGAGACCCAGTACTTC. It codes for CASSVGVSGSGETQYF.

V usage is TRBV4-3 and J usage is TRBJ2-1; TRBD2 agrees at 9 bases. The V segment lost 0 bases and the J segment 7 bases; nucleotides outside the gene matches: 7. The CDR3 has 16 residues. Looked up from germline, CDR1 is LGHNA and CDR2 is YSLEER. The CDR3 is CASSQEGGLAMNEQFF. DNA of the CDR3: TGCGCCAGCAGCCAAGAAGGTGGACTAGCGATGAATGAGCAGTTCTTC.

CDR3 protein: CASSYRDRENGVDTEAFF. The CDR3 nucleotides read TGTGCCAGCAGTTACCGGGACAGGGAAAATGGGGTCGACACTGAAGCTTTCTTT. The chain couples TRBV6-2 or TRBV6-3 to TRBJ1-1; 9 nucleotides line up with TRBD1. The V gene end was trimmed by 2 bases and the J gene end by 3 bases; junction bases not matched to a gene: 13. The germline V gene encodes CDR1 MNHEY and CDR2 SVGEGT. The length of the CDR3 is 18 residues.

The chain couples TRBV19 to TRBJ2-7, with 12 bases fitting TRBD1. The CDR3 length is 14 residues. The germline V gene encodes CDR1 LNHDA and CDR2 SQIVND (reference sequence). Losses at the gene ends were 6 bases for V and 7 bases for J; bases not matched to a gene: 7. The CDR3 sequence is CASSVGTGGAEQYF. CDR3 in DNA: TGTGCCAGTAGCGTCGGGACAGGGGGCGCGGAGCAGTACTTC. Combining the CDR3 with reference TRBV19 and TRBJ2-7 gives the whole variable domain DGGITQSPKYLFRKEGQNVTLSCEQNLNHDAMYWYRQDPGQGLRLIYYSQIVNDFQKGDIAEGYSVSREKKESFPLTVTSAQKNPTAFYLCASSVGTGGAEQYFGPGTRLTVT.

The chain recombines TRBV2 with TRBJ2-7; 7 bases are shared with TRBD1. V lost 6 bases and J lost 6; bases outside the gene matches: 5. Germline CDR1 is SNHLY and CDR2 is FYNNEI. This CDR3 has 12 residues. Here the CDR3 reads CASRQGFGEQYF. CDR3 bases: TGTGCCAGCAGACAGGGGTTTGGCGAGCAGTACTTC.

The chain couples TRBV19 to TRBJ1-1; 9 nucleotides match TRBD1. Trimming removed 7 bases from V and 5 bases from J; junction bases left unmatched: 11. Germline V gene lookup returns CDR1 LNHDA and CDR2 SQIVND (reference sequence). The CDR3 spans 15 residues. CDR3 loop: CASIWGGQGKTEAFF. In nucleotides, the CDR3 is TGTGCCAGTATCTGGGGAGGACAGGGGAAGACTGAAGCTTTCTTT. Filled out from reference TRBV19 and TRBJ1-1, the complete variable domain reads DGGITQSPKYLFRKEGQNVTLSCEQNLNHDAMYWYRQDPGQGLRLIYYSQIVNDFQKGDIAEGYSVSREKKESFPLTVTSAQKNPTAFYLCASIWGGQGKTEAFFGQGTRLTVV.

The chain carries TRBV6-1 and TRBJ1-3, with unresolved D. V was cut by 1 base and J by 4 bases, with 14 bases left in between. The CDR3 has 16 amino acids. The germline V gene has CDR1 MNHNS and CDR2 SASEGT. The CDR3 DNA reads TGTGCCAGCAGTGAAGAGAAATGGGGAGGGGGAAACACCATATATTTT. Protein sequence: CASSEEKWGGGNTIYF.

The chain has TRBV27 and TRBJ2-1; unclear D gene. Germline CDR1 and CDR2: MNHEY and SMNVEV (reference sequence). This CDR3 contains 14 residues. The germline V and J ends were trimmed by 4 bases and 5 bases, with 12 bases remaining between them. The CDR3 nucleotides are TGTGCCAGCAGTTCAATTGGCAAAGACAATGAGCAGTTCTTC. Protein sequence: CASSSIGKDNEQFF.

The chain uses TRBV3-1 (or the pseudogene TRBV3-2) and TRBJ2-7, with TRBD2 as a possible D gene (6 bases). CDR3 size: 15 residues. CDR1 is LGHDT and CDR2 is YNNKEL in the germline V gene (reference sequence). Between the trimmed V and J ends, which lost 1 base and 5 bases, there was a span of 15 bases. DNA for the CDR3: TGTGCCAGCAGCCAAGCAGGGCGGGGCTTCCACGAGCAGTACTTC. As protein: CASSQAGRGFHEQYF.

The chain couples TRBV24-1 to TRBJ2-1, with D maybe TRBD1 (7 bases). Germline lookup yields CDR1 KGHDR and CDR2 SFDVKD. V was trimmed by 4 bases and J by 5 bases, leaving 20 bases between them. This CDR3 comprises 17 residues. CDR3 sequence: CATSESGTVRRDNEQFF. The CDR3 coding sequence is TGTGCCACCAGTGAATCCGGGACAGTTAGGAGGGACAATGAGCAGTTCTTC.

The CDR3 loop reads CASTRQGSSEQYF. As DNA, the CDR3 is TGTGCCAGCACCCGACAGGGGTCGAGCGAGCAGTACTTC. This chain joins TRBV6-5 and TRBJ2-7; TRBD1 matches 8 bases. CDR1 and CDR2 (germline): MNHEY, SVGAGI. The CDR3 totals 13 residues. V was clipped by 7 bases and J by 6 bases; unmatched bases: 8.

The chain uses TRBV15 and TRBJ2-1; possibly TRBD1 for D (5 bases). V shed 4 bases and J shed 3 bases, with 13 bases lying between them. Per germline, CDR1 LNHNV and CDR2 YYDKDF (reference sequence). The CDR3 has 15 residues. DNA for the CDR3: TGTGCCACCAGCATTCAAAGGGGCGGCTACAATGAGCAGTTCTTC. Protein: CATSIQRGGYNEQFF.

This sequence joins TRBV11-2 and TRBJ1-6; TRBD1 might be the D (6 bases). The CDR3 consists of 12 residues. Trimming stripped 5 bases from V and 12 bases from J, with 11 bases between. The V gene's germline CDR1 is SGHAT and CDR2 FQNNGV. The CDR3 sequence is CASSPSTGPLHF. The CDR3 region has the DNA TGTGCCAGCAGCCCCTCGACAGGACCCCTCCACTTT.

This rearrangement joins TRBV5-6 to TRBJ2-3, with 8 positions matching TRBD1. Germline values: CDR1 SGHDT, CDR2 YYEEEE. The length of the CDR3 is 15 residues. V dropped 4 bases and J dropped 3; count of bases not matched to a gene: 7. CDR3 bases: TGTGCCAGCAGCCCTCTTCAGGGGGCAACAGATACGCAGTATTTT. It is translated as CASSPLQGATDTQYF.

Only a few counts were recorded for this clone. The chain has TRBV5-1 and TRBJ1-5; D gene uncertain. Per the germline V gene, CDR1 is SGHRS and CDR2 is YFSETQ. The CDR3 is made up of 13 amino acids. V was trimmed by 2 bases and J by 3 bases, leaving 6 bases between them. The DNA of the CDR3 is TGCGCCAGCAGCTTCCGGGACAATCAGCCCCAGCATTTT. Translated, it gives CASSFRDNQPQHF.

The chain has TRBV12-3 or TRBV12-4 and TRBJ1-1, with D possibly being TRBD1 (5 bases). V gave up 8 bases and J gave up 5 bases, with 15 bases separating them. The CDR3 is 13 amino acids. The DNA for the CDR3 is TGTGCCAGCCTACCTTCCCAGGGAACTGAAGCTTTCTTT. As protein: CASLPSQGTEAFF.

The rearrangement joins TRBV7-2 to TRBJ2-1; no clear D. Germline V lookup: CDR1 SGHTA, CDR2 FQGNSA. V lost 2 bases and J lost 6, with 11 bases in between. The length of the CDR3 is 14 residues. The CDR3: CASSLSLSTNEQFF. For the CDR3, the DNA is TGTGCCAGCAGCTTAAGTCTTAGCACCAATGAGCAGTTCTTC.

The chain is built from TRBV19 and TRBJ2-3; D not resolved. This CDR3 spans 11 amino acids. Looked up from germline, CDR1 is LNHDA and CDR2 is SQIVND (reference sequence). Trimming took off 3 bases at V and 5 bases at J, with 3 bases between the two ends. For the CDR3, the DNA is TGTGCCAGTAGTATCCGAGATACGCAGTATTTT. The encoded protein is CASSIRDTQYF.

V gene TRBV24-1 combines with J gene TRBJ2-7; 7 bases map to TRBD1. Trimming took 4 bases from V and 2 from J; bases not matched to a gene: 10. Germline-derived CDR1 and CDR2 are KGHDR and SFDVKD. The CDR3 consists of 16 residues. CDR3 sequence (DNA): TGTGCCACCAGTGACTCCGACAGGGCTCTTCCCTACGAGCAGTACTTC. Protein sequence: CATSDSDRALPYEQYF.